The 13 T cell receptor beta chains below come from one sample, sequenced in a study of T cell changes during pregnancy in multiple sclerosis. Using immunoSEQ multiplex PCR, the repertoire was profiled, and TCRdb retains in-frame clones only, with some absent. The sample carries around 56,000 clones, about nine tenths recorded once. The sequenced sample was CD4+ T cells from peripheral blood mononuclear cells, obtained in the third trimester of pregnancy. These receptors originate from a female donor with multiple sclerosis, enrolled in a pregnancy study.

The chain employs TRBV6-1 and TRBJ2-2; D gene uncertain. V gave up 8 bases and J gave up 6 bases, with 19 bases separating them. The CDR3 covers 15 residues. The germline CDR1 and CDR2 sequences are MNHNS and SASEGT. CDR3 nucleotides: TGTGCCAGCTTTCGAGCTAGTCTGGTCCCCGGGGAGCTGTTTTTT. It yields the protein CASFRASLVPGELFF.

The chain joins TRBV29-1 to TRBJ1-2; D uncertain. Germline CDR1 and CDR2: SQVTM and ANQGSEA. The CDR3 spans 15 residues. With 2 bases removed from V and 6 bases from J, the gap between germline ends came to 19 bases. The CDR3 is CSVEPVFWASDGYTF. The CDR3 nucleotides read TGCAGCGTTGAACCCGTGTTTTGGGCTTCCGATGGCTACACCTTC.

The chain couples TRBV25-1 to TRBJ2-7, with 7 positions matching TRBD1. Germline loops: CDR1 MGHDK, CDR2 SYGVNS. The CDR3 runs 15 residues. With 3 bases clipped from V and 1 base from J, the junction kept 6 bases outside the gene matches. The CDR3 protein is CASSEGNRGSYEQYF. In DNA form, the CDR3 reads TGTGCCAGCAGTGAGGGCAACAGGGGATCCTACGAGCAGTACTTC.

The V and J genes are TRBV14 and TRBJ1-2; TRBD1 aligns across 10 bases. Germline V CDR1 and CDR2: SGHDN, FVKESK. The CDR3 has 14 amino acids. V lost 4 bases and J lost 2; bases outside the gene matches: 1. CDR3 residues: CASSLGQGNYGYTF. CDR3 bases: TGTGCCAGCAGCCTGGGACAGGGGAACTATGGCTACACCTTC.

V and J are TRBV9 and TRBJ2-1; the D gene is possibly TRBD2 (6 bases). The CDR3 length is 15 residues. Germline CDR1 is SGDLS and CDR2 is YYNGEE. Trimming took 0 bases from V and 9 from J, leaving 16 bases between them. The CDR3 protein is CASSVEGTPSSEQFF. DNA for the CDR3: TGTGCCAGCAGCGTAGAGGGGACTCCCTCCAGTGAGCAGTTCTTC.

V is TRBV5-1 and J is TRBJ2-5; 11 positions match TRBD2. Per germline, CDR1 SGHRS and CDR2 YFSETQ. This CDR3 is 16 amino acids long. V trimming: 3 bases; J trimming: 3 bases; junction bases outside the gene matches: 7. CDR3 amino acids: CASSSTSGSRKETQYF. The CDR3 DNA follows: TGCGCCAGCAGCTCAACTAGCGGGAGTCGAAAAGAGACCCAGTACTTC. Together with reference TRBV5-1 and TRBJ2-5, the CDR3 gives the full variable domain: KAGVTQTPRYLIKTRGQQVTLSCSPISGHRSVSWYQQTPGQGLQFLFEYFSETQRNKGNFPGRFSGRQFSNSRSEMNVSTLELGDSALYLCASSSTSGSRKETQYFGPGTRLLVL.

The J gene is TRBJ2-3, the V gene TRBV29-1; D is unresolved. The V gene's germline CDR1 is SQVTM and CDR2 ANQGSEA. The CDR3 is made up of 13 amino acids. Deletions cut 4 bases from V and 2 bases from J, with 10 bases between. For the CDR3, the DNA is TGCAGCGTTGCCCCAGGCCTCACAGATACGCAGTATTTT. Encoded protein: CSVAPGLTDTQYF.

This clone was seen ten or more times. The rearrangement links TRBV29-1 to TRBJ1-2; TRBD1 aligns across 7 bases. The J segment lost 6 bases and the V segment lost 6 bases, leaving 10 bases of the junction unmatched. The germline V gene encodes CDR1 SQVTM and CDR2 ANQGSEA. The CDR3 sequence is 13 residues long. The CDR3 DNA follows: TGCAGCGTCCCCTTAAGGGGGCAGGATGGCTACACCTTC. It translates to CSVPLRGQDGYTF. Supplemented by reference TRBV29-1 and TRBJ1-2, the full variable domain reads SAVISQKPSRDICQRGTSLTIQCQVDSQVTMMFWYRQQPGQSLTLIATANQGSEATYESGFVIDKFPISRPNLTFSTLTVSNMSPEDSSIYLCSVPLRGQDGYTFGSGTRLTVV.

This chain links TRBV7-6 with TRBJ2-2, with 8 bases that match TRBD1. V lost 1 base to trimming and J lost 7 bases; unmatched junction nucleotides: 8. This CDR3 spans 16 amino acids. Germline V gives CDR1 SGHVS, CDR2 FNYEAQ. CDR3 in amino acids: CASSLVQDRAGGELFF. The CDR3 coding sequence is TGTGCCAGCAGCTTAGTCCAGGACAGGGCGGGCGGGGAGCTGTTTTTT.

The J gene is TRBJ2-5, the V gene TRBV25-1; 9 nucleotides align to TRBD1. The DNA end lines up better with TRBJ2-7; the J call may be wrong. The CDR3 is 15 amino acids. Per germline, CDR1 MGHDK and CDR2 SYGVNS. This CDR3 is CASSSPTGGVYEQYF. CDR3 nucleotide sequence: TGTGCCAGCAGTTCCCCGACAGGGGGAGTTTACGAGCAGTACTTC.

V usage is TRBV11-2 and J usage is TRBJ2-5; a weak D match, TRBD1 (5 bases). V was trimmed by 1 base and J by 5 bases, leaving 11 bases between them. The germline V gene encodes CDR1 SGHAT and CDR2 FQNNGV. The CDR3 totals 14 residues. CDR3 sequence (DNA): TGTGCCAGCAGCTTAGGTGCAGGGTCGGAGACCCAGTACTTC. Protein product: CASSLGAGSETQYF.

This sequence joins TRBV10-3 and TRBJ1-1; a weak D match, TRBD1 (5 bases). Germline values: CDR1 ENHRY, CDR2 SYGVKD. This CDR3 region has 14 residues. V was trimmed by 6 bases and J by 1 base, leaving 12 bases between them. The CDR3 loop is CAIRAGSENTEAFF. The CDR3 DNA follows: TGTGCCATCAGAGCAGGGTCAGAGAACACTGAAGCTTTCTTT.

The chain joins TRBV4-1 to TRBJ2-4; 7 positions agree with TRBD1. Trimming took 2 bases from V and 13 from J; bases not matched to a gene: 8. Germline V CDR1 and CDR2: MGHRA, YSYEKL. This CDR3 has 13 amino acids. CDR3 sequence reads: CASSQTGTEKQYF. CDR3 coding DNA: TGCGCCAGCAGCCAAACCGGGACAGAAAAACAGTACTTC.